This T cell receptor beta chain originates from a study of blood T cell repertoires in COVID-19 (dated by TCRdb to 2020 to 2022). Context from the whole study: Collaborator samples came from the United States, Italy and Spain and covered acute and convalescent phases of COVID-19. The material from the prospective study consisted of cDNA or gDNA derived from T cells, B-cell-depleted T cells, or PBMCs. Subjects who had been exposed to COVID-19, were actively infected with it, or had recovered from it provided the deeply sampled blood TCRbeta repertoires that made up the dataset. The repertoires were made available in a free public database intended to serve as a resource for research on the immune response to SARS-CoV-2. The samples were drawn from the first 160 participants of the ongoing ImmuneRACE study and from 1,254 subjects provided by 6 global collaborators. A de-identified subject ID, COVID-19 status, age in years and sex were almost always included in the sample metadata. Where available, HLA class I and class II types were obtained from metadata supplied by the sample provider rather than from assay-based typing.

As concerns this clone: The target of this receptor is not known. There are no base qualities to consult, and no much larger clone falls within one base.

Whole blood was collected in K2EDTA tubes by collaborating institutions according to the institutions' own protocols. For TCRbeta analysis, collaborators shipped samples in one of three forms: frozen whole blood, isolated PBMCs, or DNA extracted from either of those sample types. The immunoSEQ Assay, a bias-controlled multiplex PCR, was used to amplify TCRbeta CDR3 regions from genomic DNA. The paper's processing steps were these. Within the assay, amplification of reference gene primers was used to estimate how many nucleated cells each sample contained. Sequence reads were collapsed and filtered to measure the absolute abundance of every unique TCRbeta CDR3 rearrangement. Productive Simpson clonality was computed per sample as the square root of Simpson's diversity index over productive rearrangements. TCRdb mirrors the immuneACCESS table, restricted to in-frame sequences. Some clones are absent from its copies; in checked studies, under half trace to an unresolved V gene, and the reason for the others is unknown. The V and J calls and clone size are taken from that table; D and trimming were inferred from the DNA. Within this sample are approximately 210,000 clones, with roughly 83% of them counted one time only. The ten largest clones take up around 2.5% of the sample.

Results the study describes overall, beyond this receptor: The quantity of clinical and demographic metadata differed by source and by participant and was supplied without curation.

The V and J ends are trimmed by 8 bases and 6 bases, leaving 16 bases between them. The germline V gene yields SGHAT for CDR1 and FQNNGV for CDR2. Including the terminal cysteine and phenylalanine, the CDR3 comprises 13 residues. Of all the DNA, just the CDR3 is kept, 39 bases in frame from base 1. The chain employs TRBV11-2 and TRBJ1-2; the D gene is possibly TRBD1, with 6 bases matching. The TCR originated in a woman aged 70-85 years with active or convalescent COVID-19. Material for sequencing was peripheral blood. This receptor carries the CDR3 CASRKGGEDGYTF. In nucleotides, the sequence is TGTGCCAGCCGAAAGGGGGGGGAAGATGGCTACACCTTC. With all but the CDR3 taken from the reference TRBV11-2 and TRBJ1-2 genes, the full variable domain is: EAGVAQSPRYKIIEKRQSVAFWCNPISGHATLYWYQQILGQGPKLLIQFQNNGVVDDSQLPKDRFSAERLKGVDSTLKIQPAKLEDSAVYLCASRKGGEDGYTFGSGTRLTVV.